These 5 T cell receptor beta chains originate from one sample sequenced in a study of blood T cell repertoires in COVID-19. Sequenced by immunoSEQ multiplex PCR; TCRdb stores in-frame clones only, minus some. The table includes about 400,000 clones, 70% to 90% detected once. Sequencing was done on a sample of PBMCs or T cells enriched from blood (not recorded which). The receptors originated from a woman aged 18 to 35 with acute COVID-19.

V usage is TRBV4-1 and J usage is TRBJ1-5; TRBD1 matches 8 bases. Germline V gene lookup returns CDR1 MGHRA and CDR2 YSYEKL. V lost 3 bases to trimming and J lost 9 bases; unmatched junction nucleotides: 1. This CDR3 has 12 residues. CDR3 sequence (DNA): TGCGCCAGCAGCCAGGGGACAGGGCCCCAGCATTTT. It encodes CASSQGTGPQHF.

This chain joins TRBV10-3 and TRBJ1-4, with unresolved D. CDR1 and CDR2 from the germline V gene are ENHRY and SYGVKD. V was shortened by 6 bases and J by 0 bases, with 8 bases between the two germline ends. This CDR3 is built from 14 residues. CDR3 residues: CAISRSATNEKLFF. DNA for the CDR3: TGTGCCATCAGCCGGAGTGCAACTAATGAAAAACTGTTTTTT.

This chain connects TRBV4-1 to TRBJ2-2; 11 bases are shared with TRBD1. The CDR3 contains 16 residues. V lost 3 bases to trimming and J lost 4 bases; unmatched junction nucleotides: 4. Germline V lookup: CDR1 MGHRA, CDR2 YSYEKL. CDR3: CASSQTGTGGTGELFF. For the CDR3, the DNA is TGCGCCAGCAGCCAGACCGGGACAGGGGGCACCGGGGAGCTGTTTTTT.

The chain is built from TRBV5-6 and TRBJ2-7, with D possibly TRBD1 on 6 matching bases. The CDR3 totals 15 residues. Germline CDR1 and CDR2: SGHDT and YYEEEE. Deletions cut 2 bases from V and 1 base from J, with 13 bases between. The CDR3 loop is CASSFQGSVSYEQYF. Written as DNA, the CDR3 is TGTGCCAGCAGCTTCCAGGGGAGTGTTTCCTACGAGCAGTACTTC.

The rearrangement links TRBV28 to TRBJ2-7; D is unclear. V gave up 3 bases and J gave up 2 bases, with 8 bases separating them. The CDR3 is 13 amino acids. Germline V gene sequence: CDR1 MDHEN, CDR2 SYDVKM. DNA of the CDR3: TGTGCCAGCAGTTTCAGGCAGGCCTACGAGCAGTACTTC. Encoded protein: CASSFRQAYEQYF.